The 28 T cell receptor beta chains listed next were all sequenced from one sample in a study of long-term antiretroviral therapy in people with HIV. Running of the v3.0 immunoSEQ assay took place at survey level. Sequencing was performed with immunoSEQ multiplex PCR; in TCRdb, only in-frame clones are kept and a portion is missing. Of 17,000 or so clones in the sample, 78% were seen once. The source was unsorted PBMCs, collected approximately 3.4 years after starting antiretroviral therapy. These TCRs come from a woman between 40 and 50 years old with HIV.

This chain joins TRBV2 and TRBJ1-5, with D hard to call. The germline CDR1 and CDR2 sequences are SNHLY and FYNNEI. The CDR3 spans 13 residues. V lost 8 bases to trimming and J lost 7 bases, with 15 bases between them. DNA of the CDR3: TGTGCCAGCGTGGCAGGAAGGAGGCAGCCCCAGCATTTT. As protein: CASVAGRRQPQHF.

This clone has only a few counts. As DNA, the CDR3 is TGTGCCAGCAGTTTATCGTATGGGGGGAGTCAGCCCCAGCATTTT. This encodes CASSLSYGGSQPQHF. This rearrangement joins TRBV27 to TRBJ1-5; possibly TRBD1 for D (5 bases). The germline CDR1 and CDR2 sequences are MNHEY and SMNVEV (reference sequence). This CDR3 has 15 residues. Trimming left V 0 bases short and J 6 bases short, with 12 bases between.

CDR3 residues: CASSFTGGSNQPQHF. CDR3 DNA: TGTGCCAGCAGCTTTACAGGGGGCAGCAATCAGCCCCAGCATTTT. V is TRBV5-6 and J is TRBJ1-5, with TRBD1 matching over 9 bases. Germline-derived CDR1 and CDR2 are SGHDT and YYEEEE. After removal of 2 bases from V and 1 base from J, the junction contained 1 base not matched to a gene. The CDR3 loop spans 15 amino acids.

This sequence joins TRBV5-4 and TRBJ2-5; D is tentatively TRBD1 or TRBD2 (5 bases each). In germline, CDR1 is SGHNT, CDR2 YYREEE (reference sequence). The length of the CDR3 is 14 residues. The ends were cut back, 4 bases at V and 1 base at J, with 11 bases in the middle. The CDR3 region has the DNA TGTGCCAGCAGCGGGGGTAGTGCCCAAGAGACCCAGTACTTC. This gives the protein CASSGGSAQETQYF.

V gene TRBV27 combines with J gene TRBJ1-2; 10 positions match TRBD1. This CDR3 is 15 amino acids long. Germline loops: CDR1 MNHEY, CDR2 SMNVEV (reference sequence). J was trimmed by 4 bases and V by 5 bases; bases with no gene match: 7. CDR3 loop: CASSLLGQGFYGYTF. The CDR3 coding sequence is TGTGCCAGCAGTCTCCTGGGACAGGGGTTCTATGGCTACACCTTC.

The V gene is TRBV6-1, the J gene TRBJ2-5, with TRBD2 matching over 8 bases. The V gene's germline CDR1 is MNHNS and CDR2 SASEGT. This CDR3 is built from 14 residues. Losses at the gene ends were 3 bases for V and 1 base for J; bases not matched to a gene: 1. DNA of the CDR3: TGTGCCAGCAGTGAGAGCGGGGGCCAAGAGACCCAGTACTTC. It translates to CASSESGGQETQYF.

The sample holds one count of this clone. The CDR3 here is CASSLATSGGGTETQYF. DNA of the CDR3: TGCGCCAGCAGCTTGGCGACTAGCGGGGGAGGAACGGAGACCCAGTACTTC. The V gene is TRBV5-1, the J gene TRBJ2-5, with 12 bases matching TRBD2. The trim removed 0 bases at V and 5 bases at J, leaving 8 bases unmatched. Germline V gives CDR1 SGHRS, CDR2 YFSETQ. The CDR3 is 17 residues long.

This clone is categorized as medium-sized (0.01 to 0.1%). The CDR3: CASSLGSKPHQPQHF. The CDR3 DNA sequence: TGTGCCAGCAGTTTGGGAAGCAAGCCCCATCAGCCCCAGCATTTT. The chain employs TRBV27 and TRBJ1-5, with unresolved D. Between the trimmed V and J ends, which lost 3 bases and 5 bases, there was a span of 14 bases. The CDR3 consists of 15 residues. Germline V gene data show CDR1 as MNHEY and CDR2 as SMNVEV (reference sequence).

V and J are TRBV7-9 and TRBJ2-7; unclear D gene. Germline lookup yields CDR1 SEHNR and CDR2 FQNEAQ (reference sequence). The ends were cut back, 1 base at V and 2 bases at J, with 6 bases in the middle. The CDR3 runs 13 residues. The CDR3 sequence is CASSLEFAYEQYF. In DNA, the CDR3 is TGTGCCAGCAGCTTAGAATTCGCCTACGAGCAGTACTTC.

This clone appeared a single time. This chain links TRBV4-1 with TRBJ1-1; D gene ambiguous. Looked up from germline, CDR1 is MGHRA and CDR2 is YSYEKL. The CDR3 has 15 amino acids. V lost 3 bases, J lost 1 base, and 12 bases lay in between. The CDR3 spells CASSQVGTANTEAFF. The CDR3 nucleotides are TGCGCCAGCAGCCAGGTAGGAACAGCGAACACTGAAGCTTTCTTT.

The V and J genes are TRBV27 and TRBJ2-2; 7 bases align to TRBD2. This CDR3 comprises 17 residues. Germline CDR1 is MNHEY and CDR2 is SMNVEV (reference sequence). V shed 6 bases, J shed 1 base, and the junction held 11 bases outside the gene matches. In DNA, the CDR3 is TGTGCCAGCAGCCACCGCCGCGGGGGTAAGAACACCGGGGAGCTGTTTTTT. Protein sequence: CASSHRRGGKNTGELFF.

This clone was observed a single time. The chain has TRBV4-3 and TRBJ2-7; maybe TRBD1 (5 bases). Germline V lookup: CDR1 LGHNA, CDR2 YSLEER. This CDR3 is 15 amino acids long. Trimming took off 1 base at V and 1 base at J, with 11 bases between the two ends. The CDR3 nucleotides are TGCGCCAGCAGCCAAGTGGCAGGGAATTCCTACGAGCAGTACTTC. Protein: CASSQVAGNSYEQYF.

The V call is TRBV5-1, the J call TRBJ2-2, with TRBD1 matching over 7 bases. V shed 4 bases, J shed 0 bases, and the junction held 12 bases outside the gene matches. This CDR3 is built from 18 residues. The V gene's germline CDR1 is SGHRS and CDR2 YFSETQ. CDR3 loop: CASSVKGDSPANTGELFF. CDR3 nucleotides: TGCGCCAGCAGCGTAAAGGGGGACAGCCCCGCGAACACCGGGGAGCTGTTTTTT.

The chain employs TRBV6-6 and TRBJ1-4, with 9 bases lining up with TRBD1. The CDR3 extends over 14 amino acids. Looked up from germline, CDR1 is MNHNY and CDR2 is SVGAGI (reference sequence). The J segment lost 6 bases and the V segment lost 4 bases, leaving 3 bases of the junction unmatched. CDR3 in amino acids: CASSFGQGYEKLFF. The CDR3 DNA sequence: TGTGCCAGCAGTTTCGGACAGGGGTATGAAAAACTGTTTTTT.

The CDR3 reads CATSGGSEKLFF. The DNA of the CDR3 is TGTGCCACCTCCGGGGGGTCGGAAAAACTGTTTTTT. This chain connects TRBV25-1 to TRBJ1-4; D may be TRBD1 (5 bases). CDR1 is MGHDK, CDR2 SYGVNS, per germline. Trimming cost V 10 bases and J 8 bases, with 14 bases left between them. This CDR3 contains 12 residues.

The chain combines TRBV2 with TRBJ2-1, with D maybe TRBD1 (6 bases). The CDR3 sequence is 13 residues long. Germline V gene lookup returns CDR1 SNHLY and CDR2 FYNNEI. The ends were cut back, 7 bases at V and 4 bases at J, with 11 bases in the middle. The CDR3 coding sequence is TGTGCCAGCAAAAACAGGGAATACAATGAGCAGTTCTTC. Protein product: CASKNREYNEQFF.

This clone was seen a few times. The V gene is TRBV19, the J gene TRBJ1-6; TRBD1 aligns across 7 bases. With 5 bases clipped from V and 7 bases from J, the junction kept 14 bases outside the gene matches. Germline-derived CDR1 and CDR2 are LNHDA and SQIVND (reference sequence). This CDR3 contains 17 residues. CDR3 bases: TGTGCCAGTAGTCCGAATCTTCCGACAGGGTCGAATTCACCCCTCCACTTT. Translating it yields CASSPNLPTGSNSPLHF.

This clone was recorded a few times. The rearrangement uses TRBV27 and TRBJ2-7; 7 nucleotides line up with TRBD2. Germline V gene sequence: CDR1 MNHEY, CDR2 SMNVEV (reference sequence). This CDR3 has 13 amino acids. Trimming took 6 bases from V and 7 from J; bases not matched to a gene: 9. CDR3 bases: TGTGCCAGCAGCCTCCCACCCGGGGGGGAGCAGTACTTC. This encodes CASSLPPGGEQYF.

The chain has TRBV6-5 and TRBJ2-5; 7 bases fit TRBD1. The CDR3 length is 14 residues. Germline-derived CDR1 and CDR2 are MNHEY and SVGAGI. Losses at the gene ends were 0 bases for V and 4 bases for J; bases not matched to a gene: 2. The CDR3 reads CASSYSAGGETQYF. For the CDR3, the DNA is TGTGCCAGCAGTTACTCGGCAGGGGGAGAGACCCAGTACTTC.

The CDR3 DNA sequence: TGTGCCATCAGTGGGGACATCATTAATTCACCCCTCCACTTT. Residues: CAISGDIINSPLHF. The chain carries TRBV10-3 and TRBJ1-6; a weak D match, TRBD1 (6 bases). V shed 4 bases and J shed 6 bases, with 10 bases lying between them. Germline V gene sequence: CDR1 ENHRY, CDR2 SYGVKD. CDR3 length equals 14 residues.

The DNA for the CDR3 is TGCGCCAGCAGCTTGGGGCCACAAGAGACCCAGTACTTC. It translates to CASSLGPQETQYF. The V gene is TRBV5-1, the J gene TRBJ2-5; D not resolved. Germline assignment: CDR1 SGHRS and CDR2 YFSETQ. CDR3 length equals 13 residues. V lost 0 bases, J lost 2 bases, and 5 bases lay in between.

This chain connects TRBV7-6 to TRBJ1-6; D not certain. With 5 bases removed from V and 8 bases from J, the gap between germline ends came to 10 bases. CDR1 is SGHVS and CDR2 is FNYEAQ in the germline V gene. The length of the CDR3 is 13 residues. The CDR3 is CASSQVRDSPLHF. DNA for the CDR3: TGTGCCAGCAGCCAGGTCCGGGATTCACCCCTCCACTTT.

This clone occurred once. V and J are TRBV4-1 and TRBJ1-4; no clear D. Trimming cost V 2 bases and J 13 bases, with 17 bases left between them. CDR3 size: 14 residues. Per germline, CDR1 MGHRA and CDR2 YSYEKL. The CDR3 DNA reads TGCGCCAGCAGCCAATTGGACCACACTCTGGGACTGTTTTTT. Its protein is CASSQLDHTLGLFF.

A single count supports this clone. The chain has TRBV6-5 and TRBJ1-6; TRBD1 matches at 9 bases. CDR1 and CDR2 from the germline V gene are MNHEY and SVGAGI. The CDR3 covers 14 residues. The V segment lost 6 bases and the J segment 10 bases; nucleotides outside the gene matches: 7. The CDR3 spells CASRTGQGKSPLHF. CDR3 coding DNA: TGTGCCAGCAGAACGGGACAGGGAAAATCACCCCTCCACTTT.

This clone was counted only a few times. CDR3: CASSLPGGTDTQYF. CDR3 sequence (DNA): TGTGCCAGCAGCTTACCGGGGGGCACAGATACGCAGTATTTT. The chain has TRBV7-8 and TRBJ2-3; tentatively, D is TRBD2 (6 bases). Germline values: CDR1 SGHVS, CDR2 FQNEAQ. Trimming removed 2 bases at V and 1 base at J, with 7 bases between. The CDR3 loop spans 14 amino acids.

CDR3 sequence (DNA): TGTGCCAGCAGTTATTCCGGCAGGTCAACCGAAGAGACCCAGTACTTC. Amino acids: CASSYSGRSTEETQYF. The rearrangement links TRBV6-6 to TRBJ2-5, with unresolved D. The CDR3 loop spans 16 amino acids. CDR1 and CDR2 from the germline V gene are MNHNY and SVGAGI (reference sequence). V gave up 3 bases and J gave up 3 bases, with 17 bases separating them.

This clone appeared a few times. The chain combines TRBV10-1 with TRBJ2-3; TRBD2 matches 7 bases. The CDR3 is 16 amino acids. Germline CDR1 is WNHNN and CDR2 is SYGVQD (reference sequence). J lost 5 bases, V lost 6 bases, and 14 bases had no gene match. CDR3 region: CASSAAGRGVKDTQYF. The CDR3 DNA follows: TGCGCCAGCAGCGCGGCAGGACGGGGGGTTAAAGATACGCAGTATTTT.

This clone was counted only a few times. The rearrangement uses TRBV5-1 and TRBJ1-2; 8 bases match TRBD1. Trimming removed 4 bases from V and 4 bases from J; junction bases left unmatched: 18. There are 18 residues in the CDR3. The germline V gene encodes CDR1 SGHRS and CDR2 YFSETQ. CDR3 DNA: TGCGCCAGCAGCCCCGCCCCAGGGGGCGACCGAATACTCTATGGCTACACCTTC. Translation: CASSPAPGGDRILYGYTF.